This TCR beta chain came from a study of vaccination effects on CD4 cells after COVID-19. Antigen-specific CD4+ T cells were first expanded with viral peptide pools by the ViraFEST assay and only then sequenced. Investigators separated out CD4+ T cells once around 9 days of culture had passed. Fresh IL-2-containing medium replaced half the medium on days 3 and 7. The CDR3 contains 15 residues. CDR1 SNHLY and CDR2 FYNNEI come from the germline V gene. Trimming took 5 bases from V and 2 from J; bases not matched to a gene: 6. Profiled with immunoSEQ multiplex PCR; TCRdb holds only in-frame clones, not every one. There are 50,000 to 65,000 clones in the sample; roughly 80% occur only once, and 2.4% lies in the top ten. Of note for this clone: Antigen specificity is unknown.

Whole-study findings and limits: In the study, convalescent patients were few, and early post-infection timepoints were absent.

This sequence originates from a human donor who received a COVID-19 vaccine. The chain carries TRBV2 and TRBJ2-5; 9 bases match TRBD2. Sequencing was performed on CD4+ T cells from PBMCs cultured with HCoV-229E spike peptides, taken before COVID-19 vaccination. CDR3 in DNA: TGTGCCAGCAGTTTCCTAGCGGGGACACAAGAGACCCAGTACTTC. Its protein product is CASSFLAGTQETQYF.